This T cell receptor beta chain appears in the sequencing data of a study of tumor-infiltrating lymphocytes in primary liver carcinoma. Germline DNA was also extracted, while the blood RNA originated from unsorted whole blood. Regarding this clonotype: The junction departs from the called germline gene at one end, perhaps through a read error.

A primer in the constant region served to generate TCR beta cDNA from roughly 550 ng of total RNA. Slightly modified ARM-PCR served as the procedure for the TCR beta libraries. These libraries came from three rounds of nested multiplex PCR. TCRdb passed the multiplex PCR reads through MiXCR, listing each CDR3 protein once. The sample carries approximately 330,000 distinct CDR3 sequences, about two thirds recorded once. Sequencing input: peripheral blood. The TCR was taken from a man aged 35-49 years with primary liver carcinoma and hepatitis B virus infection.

Here the CDR3 DNA reads TGTGCCAACATCAAATCAGCGGGAGGGCCGAATGGCAATGGGCAGTTCTTC. As protein: CANIKSAGGPNGNGQFF. V gene TRBV6-5 combines with J gene TRBJ2-1; 10 bases match TRBD2. The germline V gene has CDR1 MNHEY and CDR2 SVGAGI. The CDR3 length is 17 residues.